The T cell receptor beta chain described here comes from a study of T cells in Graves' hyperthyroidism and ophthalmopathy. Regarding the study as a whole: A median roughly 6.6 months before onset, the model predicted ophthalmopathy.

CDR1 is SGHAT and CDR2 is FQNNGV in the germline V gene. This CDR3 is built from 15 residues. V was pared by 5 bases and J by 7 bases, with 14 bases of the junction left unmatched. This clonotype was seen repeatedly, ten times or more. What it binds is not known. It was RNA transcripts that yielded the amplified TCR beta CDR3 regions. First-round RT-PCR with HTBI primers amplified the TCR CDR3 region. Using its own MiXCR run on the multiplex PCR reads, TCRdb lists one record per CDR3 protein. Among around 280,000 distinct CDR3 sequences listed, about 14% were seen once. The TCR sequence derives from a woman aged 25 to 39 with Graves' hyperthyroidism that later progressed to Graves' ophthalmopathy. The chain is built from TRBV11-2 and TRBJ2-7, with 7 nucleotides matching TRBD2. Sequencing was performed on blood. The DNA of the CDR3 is TGTGCCAGCAGCCCGCGGGACTACCTACCGGGAGAGCAGTACTTC. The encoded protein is CASSPRDYLPGEQYF. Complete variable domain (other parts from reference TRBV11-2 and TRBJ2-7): EAGVAQSPRYKIIEKRQSVAFWCNPISGHATLYWYQQILGQGPKLLIQFQNNGVVDDSQLPKDRFSAERLKGVDSTLKIQPAKLEDSAVYLCASSPRDYLPGEQYFGPGTRLTVT.